This T cell receptor (beta chain) was captured in a study of T-cell memory formation after mild COVID-19 (dated by TCRdb to the early 2020s). As for the study more broadly: TCR sequence clusters from the two donors were found to be largely donor specific. In a couple of donors, T-cell clones that expanded and contracted after mild COVID-19 were followed by sequencing TCRalpha and TCRbeta repertoires longitudinally. The cohort was made up of two young adult volunteers, one female and one male, who were previously healthy. What the study reported, not specific to this receptor: Contracting CD4+ clones appeared mostly in the CM and EM memory subsets, whereas CD8+ clones were enriched in EMRA. Clones that contracted from day 15 to 85 showed balanced CD4/CD8 phenotypes, whereas a second wave of clones that expanded from day 15 to 37 leaned towards CD4+. SARS-CoV-2 specificity was not confirmed for the second-wave clones peaking on day 37. Some responding clones were detected in pre-infection memory, which suggested that pre-existing cross-reactive memory T cells had joined the SARS-CoV-2 response. The study covered only a couple of mild cases, and larger cohorts including severe cases with pre-infection samples were considered necessary.

Sequencing used an Illumina NovaSeq 6000. cDNA libraries for TCRalpha and TCRbeta were prepared by 5'RACE using constant-segment primers, with sample barcodes and unique molecular identifiers added. Trizol reagent was used to extract RNA from every sample. Amplification of the libraries took two PCR steps, and the second step added a second sample barcode plus Illumina TruSeq adapters. Libraries were sequenced on an Illumina NovaSeq with 2 x 150 bp paired-end reads. The authors' pipeline ran thus. Reads were demultiplexed and collapsed into UMI-guided consensus sequences with migec v1.2.7. With mixcr v2.1.11, UMI consensuses were aligned to TRA and TRB V and J templates and assembled into clonotypes. A clonotype was counted as expanded or contracted only if both edgeR and NoisET called the change significant, with noise models trained on biological replicates. edgeR calls used a false discovery rate-adjusted p below 0.01 and a log2 fold-change threshold of 1. PCA with hierarchical clustering of max-normalized trajectories of the 1000 most abundant clonotypes was used as exploratory dynamics analysis. Each responding clone was given a CD4 or CD8 phenotype based on the CD4+ and CD8+ repertoires, which had been sequenced separately. TCRdb reprocessed the public reads (quality trimming at Q25 with fastp, clone calling with MiXCR) and kept in-frame beta chains. Rows with a matching CDR3 protein are joined into one entry that keeps the most common DNA and genes. The V and J calls come from TCRdb's annotation, not from the publication. Counted in this sample were 190,000 or so distinct CDR3 sequences; 27% of them appeared once. The leading ten clones occupy around 10% of the sample.

This clonotype appeared a few times. The antigen this receptor binds is unknown. One base away there is no much larger clone; base qualities are not given. Ficoll-Paque density gradient centrifugation was used to isolate PBMCs. The germline V gene yields SQVTM for CDR1 and ANQGSEA for CDR2. The CDR3 goes from the cysteine to the phenylalanine over 16 residues. Just the 48-base CDR3 DNA is kept, in frame starting at base 1. The trim is 5 bases for V and 0 bases for J, with a gap of 16 bases between the germline ends. Sequences were obtained from PBMCs or a T cell subset sorted from them (not recorded which). The TCR comes from an adult woman who had mild COVID-19 (a few samples of this study predate the infection). The sample titles of this study are shuffled in the database, so cell type and time point are left out; the donor was told from shared clones. This sequence uses TRBV29-1 and TRBJ1-4, and the D gene may be TRBD1, 6 bases matching. The nucleotide sequence is TGCAGCGTTTGGGGAGTTAAGGGGGCAACTAATGAAAAACTGTTTTTT. Translated, it reads CSVWGVKGATNEKLFF.